This T cell receptor beta chain was observed in a study of technical replicates of blood from a few donors. Some clones are missing from TCRdb's copy, which holds only in-frame ones; the method was immunoSEQ multiplex PCR. The sample consists of about 80,000 clones, more than 85% of them appearing once. The sequenced material came from T cells isolated from PBMCs. This receptor was identified in a human donor in good health.

CDR3 in DNA: TGTGCCAGCAGCTTTGCACAGGGCGGGGAAAAACTGTTTTTT. It codes for CASSFAQGGEKLFF. The V gene is TRBV7-6, the J gene TRBJ1-4, with TRBD1 as a possible D gene (6 bases). V shed 3 bases and J shed 8 bases, with 13 bases lying between them. The CDR3 is 14 residues long. The germline CDR1 and CDR2 sequences are SGHVS and FNYEAQ. The full variable domain, its missing parts supplied by reference TRBV7-6 and TRBJ1-4, is GAGVSQSPRYKVTKRGQDVALRCDPISGHVSLYWYRQALGQGPEFLTYFNYEAQQDKSGLPNDRFSAERPEGSISTLTIQRTEQRDSAMYRCASSFAQGGEKLFFGSGTQLSVL.